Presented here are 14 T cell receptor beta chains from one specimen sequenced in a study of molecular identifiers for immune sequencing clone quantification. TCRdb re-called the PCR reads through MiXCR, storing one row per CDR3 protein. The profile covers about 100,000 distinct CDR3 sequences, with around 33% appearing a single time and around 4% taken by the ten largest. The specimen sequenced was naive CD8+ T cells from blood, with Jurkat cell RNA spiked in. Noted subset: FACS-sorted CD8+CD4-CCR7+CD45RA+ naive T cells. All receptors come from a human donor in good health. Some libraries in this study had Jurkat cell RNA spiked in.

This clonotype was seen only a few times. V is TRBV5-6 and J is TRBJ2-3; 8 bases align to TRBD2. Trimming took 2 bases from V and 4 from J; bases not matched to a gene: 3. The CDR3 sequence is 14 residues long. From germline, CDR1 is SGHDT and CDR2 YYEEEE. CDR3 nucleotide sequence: TGTGCCAGCAGCTTCGGACTAGCCCCAGATACGCAGTATTTT. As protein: CASSFGLAPDTQYF. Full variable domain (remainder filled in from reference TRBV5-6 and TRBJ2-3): DAGVTQSPTHLIKTRGQQVTLRCSPKSGHDTVSWYQQALGQGPQFIFQYYEEEERQRGNFPDRFSGHQFPNYSSELNVNALLLGDSALYLCASSFGLAPDTQYFGPGTRLTVL.

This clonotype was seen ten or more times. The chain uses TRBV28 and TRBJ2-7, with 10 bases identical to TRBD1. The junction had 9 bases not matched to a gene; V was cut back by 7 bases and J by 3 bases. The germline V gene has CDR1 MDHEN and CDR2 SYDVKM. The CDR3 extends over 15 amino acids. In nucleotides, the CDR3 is TGTGCCAGCACCATACGACAGGGGGCCGGCTACGAGCAGTACTTC. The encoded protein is CASTIRQGAGYEQYF. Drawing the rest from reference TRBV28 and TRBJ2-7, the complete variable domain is DVKVTQSSRYLVKRTGEKVFLECVQDMDHENMFWYRQDPGLGLRLIYFSYDVKMKEKGDIPEGYSVSREKKERFSLILESASTNQTSMYLCASTIRQGAGYEQYFGPGTRLTVT.

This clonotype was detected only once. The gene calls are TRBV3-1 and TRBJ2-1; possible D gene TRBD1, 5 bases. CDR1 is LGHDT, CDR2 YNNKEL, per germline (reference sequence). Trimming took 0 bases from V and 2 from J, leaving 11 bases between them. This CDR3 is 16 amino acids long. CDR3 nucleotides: TGTGCCAGCAGCCAAGATCCGAAGGGGACCTACAATGAGCAGTTCTTC. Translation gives CASSQDPKGTYNEQFF.

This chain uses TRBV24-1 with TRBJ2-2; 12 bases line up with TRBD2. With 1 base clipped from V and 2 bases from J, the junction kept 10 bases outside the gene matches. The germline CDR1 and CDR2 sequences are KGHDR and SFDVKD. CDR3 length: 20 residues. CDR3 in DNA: TGTGCCACCAGTGATTTCCCGGGACTAGCGGGCGAAACCAACACCGGGGAGCTGTTTTTT. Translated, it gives CATSDFPGLAGETNTGELFF.

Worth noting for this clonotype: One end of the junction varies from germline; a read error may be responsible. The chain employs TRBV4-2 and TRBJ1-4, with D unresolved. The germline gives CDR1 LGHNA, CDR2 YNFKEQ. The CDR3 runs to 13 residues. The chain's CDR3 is CASSQVTNEKLFF. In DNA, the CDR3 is TGTGCCAGCAGCCAAGTGACCAATGAAAAACTGTTTTTC.

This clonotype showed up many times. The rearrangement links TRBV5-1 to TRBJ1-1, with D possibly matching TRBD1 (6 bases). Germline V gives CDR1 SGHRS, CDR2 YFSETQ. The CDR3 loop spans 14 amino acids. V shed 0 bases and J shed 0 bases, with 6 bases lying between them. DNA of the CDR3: TGCGCCAGCAGCTTGGGACAGGTGAACACTGAAGCTTTCTTT. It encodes CASSLGQVNTEAFF.

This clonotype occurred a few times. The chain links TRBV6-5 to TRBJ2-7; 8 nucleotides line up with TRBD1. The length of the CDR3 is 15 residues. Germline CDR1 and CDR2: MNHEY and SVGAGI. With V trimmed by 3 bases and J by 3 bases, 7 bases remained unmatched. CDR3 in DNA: TGTGCCAGCAGTTATGACCTCGGGACAGGCTACGAGCAGTACTTC. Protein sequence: CASSYDLGTGYEQYF.

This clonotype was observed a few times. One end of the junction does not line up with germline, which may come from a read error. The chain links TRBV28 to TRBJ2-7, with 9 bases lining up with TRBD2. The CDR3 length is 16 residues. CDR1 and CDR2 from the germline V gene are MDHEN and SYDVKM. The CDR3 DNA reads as TGTGTCAGCAGTTGGGCACCTAGCGGGATTGCCTACGAGCAGTACTTC. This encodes CVSSWAPSGIAYEQYF. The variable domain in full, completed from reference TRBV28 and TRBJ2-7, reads DVKVTQSSRYLVKRTGEKVFLECVQDMDHENMFWYRQDPGLGLRLIYFSYDVKMKEKGDIPEGYSVSREKKERFSLILESASTNQTSMYLCVSSWAPSGIAYEQYFGPGTRLTVT.

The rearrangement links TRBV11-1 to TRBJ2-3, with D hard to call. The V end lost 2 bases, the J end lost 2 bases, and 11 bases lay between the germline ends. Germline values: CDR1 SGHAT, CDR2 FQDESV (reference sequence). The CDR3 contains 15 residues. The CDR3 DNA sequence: TGTGCCAGCAGCTTACTCGGAGTGGCCACAGATACGCAGTATTTT. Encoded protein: CASSLLGVATDTQYF. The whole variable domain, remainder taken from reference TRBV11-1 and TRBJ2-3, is EAEVAQSPRYKITEKSQAVAFWCDPISGHATLYWYRQILGQGPELLVQFQDESVVDDSQLPKDRFSAERLKGVDSTLKIQPAELGDSAMYLCASSLLGVATDTQYFGPGTRLTVL.

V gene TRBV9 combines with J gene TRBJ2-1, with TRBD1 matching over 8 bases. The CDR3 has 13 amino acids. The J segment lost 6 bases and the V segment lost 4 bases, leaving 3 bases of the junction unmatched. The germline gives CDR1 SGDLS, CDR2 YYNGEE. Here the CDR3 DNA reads TGTGCCAGCAGCCACGGACAGGGCAATGAGCAGTTCTTC. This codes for CASSHGQGNEQFF.

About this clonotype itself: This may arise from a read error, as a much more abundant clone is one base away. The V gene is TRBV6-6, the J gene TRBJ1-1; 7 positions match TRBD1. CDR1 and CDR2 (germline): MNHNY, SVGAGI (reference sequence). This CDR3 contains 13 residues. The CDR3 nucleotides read TGTGCCAGCAGTGCACAGGGGAACACTGAAGCTTCCTTT. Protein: CASSAQGNTEASF.

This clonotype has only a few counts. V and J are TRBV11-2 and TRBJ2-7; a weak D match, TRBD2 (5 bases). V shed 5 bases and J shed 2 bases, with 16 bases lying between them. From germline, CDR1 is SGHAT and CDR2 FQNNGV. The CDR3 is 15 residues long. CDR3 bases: TGTGCCAGCAGCCAGCCGGGAAAGGCCCCCTACGAGCAGTACTTC. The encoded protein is CASSQPGKAPYEQYF.

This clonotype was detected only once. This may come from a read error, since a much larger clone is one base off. CDR3 in amino acids: CASSLLADSYEQNF. The CDR3, as DNA: TGTGCCAGCAGCCTACTAGCGGACTCCTACGAGCAGAACTTC. The chain joins TRBV7-3 to TRBJ2-7; 8 nucleotides align to TRBD2. The CDR3 contains 14 residues. Per the germline V gene, CDR1 is SGHTA and CDR2 is FQGTGA. Full variable domain (rest looked up from reference TRBV7-3 and TRBJ2-7): GAGVSQTPSNKVTEKGKYVELRCDPISGHTALYWYRQSLGQGPEFLIYFQGTGAADDSGLPNDRFFAVRPEGSVSTLKIQRTERGDSAVYLCASSLLADSYEQNFGPGTRLTVT.

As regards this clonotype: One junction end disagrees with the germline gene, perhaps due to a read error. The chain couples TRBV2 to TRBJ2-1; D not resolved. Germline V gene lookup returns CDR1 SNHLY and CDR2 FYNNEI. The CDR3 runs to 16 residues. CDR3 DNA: TGTGCCAGCAGTGAAGCGCACGAGTCGTCCTACAATCAGCAGTTCTTC. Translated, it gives CASSEAHESSYNQQFF. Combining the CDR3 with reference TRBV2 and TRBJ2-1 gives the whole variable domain EPEVTQTPSHQVTQMGQEVILRCVPISNHLYFYWYRQILGQKVEFLVSFYNNEISEKSEIFDDQFSVERPDGSNFTLKIRSTKLEDSAMYFCASSEAHESSYNQQFFGPGTRLTVL.